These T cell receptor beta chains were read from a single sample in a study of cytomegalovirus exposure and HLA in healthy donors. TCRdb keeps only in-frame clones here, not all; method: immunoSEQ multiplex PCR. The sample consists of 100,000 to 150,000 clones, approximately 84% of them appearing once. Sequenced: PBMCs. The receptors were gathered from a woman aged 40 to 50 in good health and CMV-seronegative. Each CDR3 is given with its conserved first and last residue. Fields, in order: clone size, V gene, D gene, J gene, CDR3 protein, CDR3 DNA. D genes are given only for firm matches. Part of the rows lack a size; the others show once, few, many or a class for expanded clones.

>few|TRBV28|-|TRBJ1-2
CASSPSGGSWVLDYGYTF
TGTGCCAGCAGTCCGTCGGGGGGGAGCTGGGTACTGGACTATGGCTACACCTTC
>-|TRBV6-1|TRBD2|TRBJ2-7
CASRPGLASAGEQYF
TGTGCCAGCAGGCCGGGACTAGCGTCTGCGGGCGAGCAGTACTTC
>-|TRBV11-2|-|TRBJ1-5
CASSFSSGFNQPQHF
TGTGCCAGCAGCTTTTCATCAGGTTTCAATCAGCCCCAGCATTTT
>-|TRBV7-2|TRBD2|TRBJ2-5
CASSLEYSGWTPAETQYF
TGTGCCAGCAGCTTAGAGTATAGCGGGTGGACTCCGGCCGAGACCCAGTACTTC
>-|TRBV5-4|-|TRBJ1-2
CASSLAGLGSYGYTF
TGTGCCAGCAGCTTGGCAGGGTTGGGGTCCTATGGCTACACCTTC
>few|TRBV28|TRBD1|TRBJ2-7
CASSLGGTGAYEQYF
TGTGCCAGCAGTTTAGGCGGGACAGGGGCCTACGAGCAGTACTTC
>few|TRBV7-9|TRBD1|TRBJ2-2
CSSSHTRTGDTGELFF
TGTTCCAGCAGCCACACCCGGACAGGGGACACCGGGGAGCTGTTTTTT
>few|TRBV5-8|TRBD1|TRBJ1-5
CASSRRDRNQPQHF
TGTGCCAGCAGCCGAAGGGACAGAAATCAGCCCCAGCATTTT
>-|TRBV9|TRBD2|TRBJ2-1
CASSVAGGLQFF
TGTGCCAGCAGCGTAGCGGGGGGTCTTCAGTTCTTC
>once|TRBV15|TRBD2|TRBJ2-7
CATSRGLAGDWEQYF
TGTGCCACCAGCAGAGGCCTAGCGGGAGACTGGGAGCAGTACTTC
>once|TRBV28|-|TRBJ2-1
CASSPGAASVRHEQFF
TGTGCCAGCAGTCCCGGGGCGGCTAGCGTGAGGCATGAGCAGTTCTTC
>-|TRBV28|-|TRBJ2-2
CASSVKLQGKGGELFF
TGTGCCAGCAGCGTTAAACTTCAGGGGAAGGGCGGGGAGCTGTTTTTT
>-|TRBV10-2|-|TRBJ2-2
CASTSRPAQGGELFF
TGCGCCAGCACCTCCCGACCAGCACAGGGCGGGGAGCTGTTTTTT
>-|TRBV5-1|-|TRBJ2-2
CASSLKPLSANTGELFF
TGCGCCAGCAGCTTGAAACCCCTTTCGGCGAACACCGGGGAGCTGTTTTTT
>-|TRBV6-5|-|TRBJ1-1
CASSFFPGMDTEAFF
TGTGCCAGCAGCTTTTTTCCCGGGATGGACACTGAAGCTTTCTTT
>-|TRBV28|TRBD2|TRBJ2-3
CASSSIRLAGYIDTQYF
TGTGCCAGCAGTTCAATAAGACTAGCGGGATACATAGATACGCAGTATTTT
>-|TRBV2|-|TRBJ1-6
CASSLAGLGNSPLHF
TGTGCCAGCTCCTTGGCAGGGCTCGGGAATTCACCCCTCCACTTT
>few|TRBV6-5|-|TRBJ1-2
CASRIAGVSYGYTF
TGTGCCAGCAGAATCGCGGGGGTCAGCTATGGCTACACCTTC
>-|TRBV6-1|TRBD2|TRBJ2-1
CASSDPLAGGPYNEQFF
TGTGCCAGCAGTGACCCTTTAGCGGGGGGGCCTTACAATGAGCAGTTCTTC
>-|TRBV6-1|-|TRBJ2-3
CASTLDDSPADTQYF
TGTGCCAGCACCCTAGACGACAGCCCCGCAGATACGCAGTATTTT
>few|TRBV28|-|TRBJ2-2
CASRSSNTGELFF
TGTGCCAGCAGGTCATCAAACACCGGGGAGCTGTTTTTT
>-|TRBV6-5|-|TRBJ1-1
CASSYSLQVLNTEAFF
TGTGCCAGCAGTTACTCCCTCCAGGTGTTGAACACTGAAGCTTTCTTT
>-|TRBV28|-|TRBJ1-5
CATNTNGGNQPQHF
TGTGCCACCAATACGAACGGGGGCAATCAGCCCCAGCATTTT
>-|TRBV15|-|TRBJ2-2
CATSRETRSPNTGELFF
TGTGCCACCAGCAGAGAAACGAGGAGCCCGAACACCGGGGAGCTGTTTTTT
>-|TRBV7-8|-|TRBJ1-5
CASSGGGANNQPQHF
TGTGCCAGCAGCGGGGGAGGGGCGAACAATCAGCCCCAGCATTTT
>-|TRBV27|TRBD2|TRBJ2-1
CASSSLAGGSYNEQFF
TGTGCCAGCAGTTCCCTAGCGGGGGGCTCCTACAATGAGCAGTTCTTC
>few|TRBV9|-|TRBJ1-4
CASSGGGHEKLFF
TGTGCCAGCAGTGGGGGGGGACATGAAAAACTGTTTTTT
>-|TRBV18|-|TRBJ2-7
CASSPPRIYEQYF
TGTGCCAGCTCACCGCCGCGAATCTACGAGCAGTACTTC